Each of the 5 T cell receptor beta chains below was sequenced from the same sample in a study of OX40 agonist ivuxolimab in advanced cancers. Using immunoSEQ multiplex PCR, the repertoire was profiled, and TCRdb retains in-frame clones only, with some absent. The table has 50,000 to 65,000 clones, roughly 87% seen once. This sample comprised CD4+ or CD8+ T cells sorted from blood, obtained in a trial of the OX40 agonist ivuxolimab. All receptors come from an adult with an advanced solid tumor such as melanoma, head and neck, liver or kidney cancer.

The chain carries TRBV5-4 and TRBJ2-3; maybe TRBD1 (6 bases). Germline loops: CDR1 SGHNT, CDR2 YYREEE (reference sequence). The V gene lost 4 bases and the J gene lost 2 bases, with 14 bases spanning the gap. The CDR3 spans 15 residues. The CDR3 protein is CASSGGPTYTDTQYF. Here the CDR3 DNA reads TGTGCCAGCAGCGGGGGCCCTACTTACACAGATACGCAGTATTTT. Filled out from reference TRBV5-4 and TRBJ2-3, the complete variable domain reads ETGVTQSPTHLIKTRGQQVTLRCSSQSGHNTVSWYQQALGQGPQFIFQYYREEENGRGNFPPRFSGLQFPNYSSELNVNALELDDSALYLCASSGGPTYTDTQYFGPGTRLTVL.

The rearrangement joins TRBV10-3 to TRBJ1-3; no reliable D call. The germline V gene has CDR1 ENHRY and CDR2 SYGVKD. The V and J ends lost 10 bases and 0 bases respectively, with 10 bases between them. The CDR3 is made up of 13 amino acids. CDR3 loop: CATESGSGNTIYF. The CDR3 DNA reads as TGTGCCACAGAATCGGGCTCTGGAAACACCATATATTTT.

The chain has TRBV6-1 and TRBJ2-7, with D possibly TRBD1 on 6 matching bases. Trimming left V 6 bases short and J 5 bases short, with 14 bases between. CDR3 length: 13 residues. CDR1 is MNHNS, CDR2 SASEGT, per germline. As DNA, the CDR3 is TGTGCCAGCAGAGGACACAGGGCGAACGAGCAGTACTTC. It yields the protein CASRGHRANEQYF.

V usage is TRBV6-5 and J usage is TRBJ2-3; 14 positions match TRBD2. V lost 4 bases to trimming and J lost 7 bases; unmatched junction nucleotides: 7. Germline V lookup: CDR1 MNHEY, CDR2 SVGAGI. The CDR3 totals 16 residues. The CDR3 protein is CASSSPGLAGGHTQYF. The DNA for the CDR3 is TGTGCCAGCAGTTCCCCCGGACTAGCGGGAGGACATACGCAGTATTTT.

The chain recombines TRBV6-1 with TRBJ2-1, with D possibly called TRBD1 or TRBD2 (5 bases each). V lost 3 bases and J lost 2, with 8 bases in between. CDR3 length: 14 amino acids. CDR1 is MNHNS, CDR2 SASEGT, per germline. The CDR3: CASSEQGPYNEQFF. CDR3 sequence (DNA): TGTGCCAGCAGTGAGCAGGGACCCTACAATGAGCAGTTCTTC.